The 27 T cell receptor beta chains given below trace back to one sample, sequenced in a study of blood T cell repertoires in COVID-19. The table came from immunoSEQ multiplex PCR; TCRdb's copy has only in-frame clones and leaves some out. The data show 350,000 to 400,000 clones, with roughly 89% seen just once and around 6.3% held by the top ten. Material for sequencing was peripheral blood. The source of these receptors is a man aged 18 to 35 with active or convalescent COVID-19.

V usage is TRBV7-2 and J usage is TRBJ1-4; 7 nucleotides match TRBD1. Germline trimming cut 0 bases from V and 8 bases from J; bases unmatched to any gene: 6. Germline V gene lookup returns CDR1 SGHTA and CDR2 FQGNSA. This CDR3 comprises 15 residues. The CDR3 spells CASSLAGIQGEKLFF. The CDR3 DNA sequence: TGTGCCAGCAGCTTAGCCGGGATACAGGGGGAAAAACTGTTTTTT.

This chain connects TRBV6-2 or TRBV6-3 to TRBJ2-3; TRBD1 aligns across 9 bases. The J segment lost 3 bases and the V segment lost 2 bases, leaving 3 bases of the junction unmatched. CDR1 and CDR2 (germline): MNHEY, SVGEGT. The CDR3 has 15 residues. CDR3 nucleotide sequence: TGTGCCAGCAGTTACGGTGGACAGGGGACAGATACGCAGTATTTT. It codes for CASSYGGQGTDTQYF.

V is TRBV4-2 and J is TRBJ1-1; D uncertain. The CDR3 has 15 residues. V gave up 1 base and J gave up 2 bases, with 11 bases separating them. Germline V CDR1 and CDR2: LGHNA, YNFKEQ. CDR3 DNA sequence: TGTGCCAGCAGCCAAGGTGCAGTAACCAACACTGAAGCTTTCTTT. Protein sequence: CASSQGAVTNTEAFF.

The CDR3 DNA follows: TGTGCCAGCAGCCTTACCGCCCTAATAGATACGCAGTATTTT. As protein: CASSLTALIDTQYF. V gene TRBV5-4 combines with J gene TRBJ2-3; unclear D gene. There are 14 residues in the CDR3. Germline values: CDR1 SGHNT, CDR2 YYREEE (reference sequence). Trimming stripped 4 bases from V and 5 bases from J, with 14 bases between.

This rearrangement joins TRBV4-3 to TRBJ2-3; the D is unclear. CDR1 is LGHNA, CDR2 YSLEER, per germline. This CDR3 spans 16 amino acids. V lost 0 bases, J lost 2 bases, and 12 bases lay in between. Here the CDR3 DNA reads TGCGCCAGCAGCCAAGATTCTTATCCCTTCACAGATACGCAGTATTTT. It encodes CASSQDSYPFTDTQYF.

V usage is TRBV3-1 (or the pseudogene TRBV3-2) and J usage is TRBJ2-7; TRBD1 aligns across 8 bases. V was pared by 6 bases and J by 4 bases, with 5 bases of the junction left unmatched. Per the germline V gene, CDR1 is LGHDT and CDR2 is YNNKEL (reference sequence). CDR3 length: 13 amino acids. The CDR3 sequence: CASRRTGLYEQYF. DNA of the CDR3: TGTGCCAGCAGACGGACAGGGTTATACGAGCAGTACTTC.

The genes are TRBV4-3 and TRBJ1-4, with 7 bases fitting TRBD1. V shed 2 bases and J 4 bases; nucleotides not matched to a gene: 7. Germline values: CDR1 LGHNA, CDR2 YSLEER. The CDR3 runs 16 residues. The CDR3 region is CASSQTDRVINEKLFF. DNA of the CDR3: TGCGCCAGCAGCCAAACTGACAGGGTAATTAATGAAAAACTGTTTTTT.

The chain recombines TRBV7-2 with TRBJ1-1; D is ambiguous. The V gene's germline CDR1 is SGHTA and CDR2 FQGNSA. V was trimmed by 7 bases and J by 3 bases, leaving 12 bases between them. The CDR3 totals 13 residues. For the CDR3, the DNA is TGTGCCAGCAACTTGGGGAGCTACACTGAAGCTTTCTTT. Translation gives CASNLGSYTEAFF.

The chain links TRBV2 to TRBJ1-2, with 8 bases aligning to TRBD1. The ends lost 6 bases at V and 4 bases at J; junction bases unmatched: 7. The germline V gene has CDR1 SNHLY and CDR2 FYNNEI. The CDR3 sequence is 14 residues long. Written as DNA, the CDR3 is TGTGCCAGCAGAACTAGGACAGGGATCTATGGCTACACCTTC. It translates to CASRTRTGIYGYTF. The whole variable domain, remainder taken from reference TRBV2 and TRBJ1-2, is EPEVTQTPSHQVTQMGQEVILRCVPISNHLYFYWYRQILGQKVEFLVSFYNNEISEKSEIFDDQFSVERPDGSNFTLKIRSTKLEDSAMYFCASRTRTGIYGYTFGSGTRLTVV.

V usage is TRBV7-9 and J usage is TRBJ1-2, with D unresolved. Trimming left V 5 bases short and J 5 bases short, with 27 bases between. The CDR3 is made up of 18 amino acids. Germline assignment: CDR1 SEHNR and CDR2 FQNEAQ (reference sequence). The CDR3 DNA reads as TGTGCCAGCAGCACGATGTTACCTCCTGTAGACCCGAGGTATGGCTACACCTTC. It is translated as CASSTMLPPVDPRYGYTF.

The chain combines TRBV27 with TRBJ2-1; the D gene is possibly TRBD2 (6 bases). Germline lookup yields CDR1 MNHEY and CDR2 SMNVEV (reference sequence). The ends were cut back, 0 bases at V and 7 bases at J, with 13 bases in the middle. There are 15 residues in the CDR3. For the CDR3, the DNA is TGTGCCAGCAGTTTATCAGCTGGGAGGTCGAATGAGCAGTTCTTC. Translating gives CASSLSAGRSNEQFF.

The J gene is TRBJ2-3, the V gene TRBV7-9; TRBD2 might be the D (6 bases). CDR3 size: 16 residues. V was clipped by 2 bases and J by 1 base, with 13 bases between them. Germline lookup yields CDR1 SEHNR and CDR2 FQNEAQ (reference sequence). DNA for the CDR3: TGTGCCAGCAGCTTACAGGGACTCCCACGCACAGATACGCAGTATTTT. Its translation: CASSLQGLPRTDTQYF.

This clone came up once. The rearrangement joins TRBV28 to TRBJ2-5; 7 bases line up with TRBD1. Per the germline V gene, CDR1 is MDHEN and CDR2 is SYDVKM. J was trimmed by 0 bases and V by 5 bases; bases with no gene match: 6. The CDR3 is made up of 15 amino acids. The chain's CDR3 is CASSTGTVNQETQYF. As DNA, the CDR3 is TGTGCCAGCAGTACCGGGACAGTTAACCAAGAGACCCAGTACTTC.

This clone came up once. This chain joins TRBV6-5 and TRBJ1-1; TRBD1 aligns across 9 bases. The CDR3 has 15 amino acids. The trim removed 5 bases at V and 1 base at J, leaving 5 bases unmatched. Germline loops: CDR1 MNHEY, CDR2 SVGAGI. CDR3 residues: CASSPWDRANTEAFF. The CDR3 nucleotides are TGTGCCAGCAGTCCTTGGGACAGGGCGAACACTGAAGCTTTCTTT.

J is TRBJ1-4 and V is TRBV5-1; the D is unclear. Trimming pared 4 bases from V and 7 bases from J, leaving 20 bases between. In germline, CDR1 is SGHRS, CDR2 YFSETQ. This CDR3 is 16 amino acids long. Written as DNA, the CDR3 is TGCGCCAGCAGCCACTACTCGGGGAATGTGGGTGAAAAACTGTTTTTT. Translating gives CASSHYSGNVGEKLFF.

This rearrangement joins TRBV6-2 or TRBV6-3 to TRBJ1-1; no definite D call. The CDR3 has 13 amino acids. The germline V gene encodes CDR1 MNHEY and CDR2 SVGEGT. The V and J ends lost 4 bases and 1 base respectively, with 7 bases between them. Here the CDR3 DNA reads TGTGCCAGCAGTTTTTCCAGGAACACTGAAGCTTTCTTT. This codes for CASSFSRNTEAFF.

V and J are TRBV21-1 and TRBJ2-7; the table's D call, TRBD1, has no DNA check behind it. TRBV21-1 is designated a pseudogene. The CDR3 sequence is 14 residues long. The CDR3 region is CASSEGQGAYEQYF. The CDR3 coding sequence is TGTGCCAGCAGCGAGGGACAGGGGGCTTACGAGCAGTACTTC.

The V gene is TRBV9, the J gene TRBJ2-2; the D is unclear. The CDR3 is made up of 16 amino acids. The V end was cut by 0 bases, the J end by 3 bases, with 12 bases between. Germline-derived CDR1 and CDR2 are SGDLS and YYNGEE. This chain's CDR3 is CASSVGVRLYTGELFF. CDR3 coding DNA: TGTGCCAGCAGCGTAGGTGTCAGGCTCTACACCGGGGAGCTGTTTTTT. Variable domain in full (rest from reference TRBV9 and TRBJ2-2): DSGVTQTPKHLITATGQRVTLRCSPRSGDLSVYWYQQSLDQGLQFLIQYYNGEERAKGNILERFSAQQFPDLHSELNLSSLELGDSALYFCASSVGVRLYTGELFFGEGSRLTVL.

The chain couples TRBV7-9 to TRBJ2-5, with 9 bases matching TRBD1. Germline V CDR1 and CDR2: SEHNR, FQNEAQ (reference sequence). V gave up 5 bases and J gave up 4 bases; unmatched junction bases: 11. The CDR3 is 16 amino acids. CDR3 DNA sequence: TGTGCCAGCAGCCCGCCGGGGACAGGGAAGCCAGAGACCCAGTACTTC. Its protein is CASSPPGTGKPETQYF.

The CDR3 DNA sequence: TGCAGTGCTAGAGACAGGGAAGGCTACACCTTC. It encodes CSARDREGYTF. J is TRBJ1-2 and V is TRBV20-1, with D perhaps TRBD1 (5 bases). V was clipped by 0 bases and J by 8 bases, with 7 bases between them. The CDR3 is made up of 11 amino acids. Germline CDR1 is DFQATT and CDR2 is SNEGSKA (reference sequence).

This clone was observed a few times. This chain connects TRBV28 to TRBJ2-1; 11 bases fit TRBD2. Germline V gene sequence: CDR1 MDHEN, CDR2 SYDVKM. V was clipped by 4 bases and J by 6 bases; unmatched bases: 2. This CDR3 comprises 14 residues. The CDR3 nucleotides are TGTGCCAGCAGTTCGACTAGCGGGGCCAATGAGCAGTTCTTC. This sequence encodes CASSSTSGANEQFF. Complete variable domain (other parts from reference TRBV28 and TRBJ2-1): DVKVTQSSRYLVKRTGEKVFLECVQDMDHENMFWYRQDPGLGLRLIYFSYDVKMKEKGDIPEGYSVSREKKERFSLILESASTNQTSMYLCASSSTSGANEQFFGPGTRLTVL.

The chain recombines TRBV6-5 with TRBJ2-1; 7 bases map to TRBD2. The CDR3 contains 16 residues. CDR1 is MNHEY and CDR2 is SVGAGI in the germline V gene. V dropped 0 bases and J dropped 3; count of bases not matched to a gene: 5. The CDR3 spells CASSYSSGEIYNEQFF. CDR3 DNA sequence: TGTGCCAGCAGTTACTCGAGCGGGGAGATCTACAATGAGCAGTTCTTC.

The chain combines TRBV4-2 with TRBJ2-1; 8 bases are a match to TRBD2. CDR3 size: 16 residues. Germline CDR1 is LGHNA and CDR2 is YNFKEQ. The V segment lost 1 base and the J segment 8 bases; nucleotides outside the gene matches: 10. Written as DNA, the CDR3 is TGTGCCAGCAGCCAAGCCCGGGGGGGCGGGCTGGATGAGCAGTTCTTC. Amino acids: CASSQARGGGLDEQFF.

The gene calls are TRBV5-6 and TRBJ2-1, with TRBD2 matching over 11 bases. The V segment lost 3 bases and the J segment 4 bases; nucleotides outside the gene matches: 9. The germline V gene encodes CDR1 SGHDT and CDR2 YYEEEE. This CDR3 spans 17 amino acids. In nucleotides, the CDR3 is TGTGCCAGCAGCTATTATCCGACTAGCGGGGCTTACAATGAGCAGTTCTTC. It specifies CASSYYPTSGAYNEQFF.

The chain combines TRBV7-2 with TRBJ1-1; D possibly corresponds to TRBD1 (6 bases). Per germline, CDR1 SGHTA and CDR2 FQGNSA. V lost 7 bases and J 7 bases, leaving 19 bases between the germline ends. This CDR3 is built from 14 residues. The CDR3 protein is CASIQSGGQGEAFF. The CDR3 DNA reads as TGTGCCAGCATTCAATCGGGGGGGCAGGGTGAAGCTTTCTTT.

This clone was observed once. V gene TRBV19 combines with J gene TRBJ1-5, with 7 bases matching TRBD1. Trimming at V came to 3 bases and at J to 2 bases, leaving 7 bases not matched to a gene. CDR1 LNHDA and CDR2 SQIVND come from the germline V gene (reference sequence). The CDR3 spans 16 residues. The CDR3 reads CASSMIEGAGNQPQHF. CDR3 in DNA: TGTGCCAGTAGTATGATCGAGGGGGCAGGCAATCAGCCCCAGCATTTT.

J is TRBJ2-3 and V is TRBV6-6; no reliable D call. Trimming pared 4 bases from V and 0 bases from J, leaving 8 bases between. The germline V gene has CDR1 MNHNY and CDR2 SVGAGI (reference sequence). This CDR3 has 14 residues. The CDR3 loop reads CASSSHRSTDTQYF. Here the CDR3 DNA reads TGTGCCAGCAGTTCCCATCGGAGCACAGATACGCAGTATTTT.